This T cell receptor beta chain was recorded in a study of blood T cell repertoires in COVID-19. The wider study: From T cells, B-cell-depleted T cells, or PBMCs came the material, which was cDNA or gDNA.

In the study's own analysis: Using reference gene primer amplification, nucleated cell counts were estimated. The assay was immunoSEQ multiplex PCR, and TCRdb's table has in-frame clones only and misses some. Clonal size and the V and J genes are those of that table, whereas D and trimming came from the DNA. Among 150,000 to 160,000 clones, 83% were seen once, and the ten largest hold around an eighth. The sample taken for sequencing was peripheral blood. The clonotype originates from an older woman with COVID-19, enrolled during active disease.

DNA of the CDR3: TGTGCCAGCAGTTACTGGGGCCAGAGCTCCTACAATGAGCAGTTCTTC. It codes for CASSYWGQSSYNEQFF. The rearrangement uses TRBV6-6 and TRBJ2-1; a weak D match, TRBD1 (5 bases). The germline V gene encodes CDR1 MNHNY and CDR2 SVGAGI (reference sequence). This CDR3 has 16 residues. V lost 1 base and J 0 bases, leaving 10 bases between the germline ends.